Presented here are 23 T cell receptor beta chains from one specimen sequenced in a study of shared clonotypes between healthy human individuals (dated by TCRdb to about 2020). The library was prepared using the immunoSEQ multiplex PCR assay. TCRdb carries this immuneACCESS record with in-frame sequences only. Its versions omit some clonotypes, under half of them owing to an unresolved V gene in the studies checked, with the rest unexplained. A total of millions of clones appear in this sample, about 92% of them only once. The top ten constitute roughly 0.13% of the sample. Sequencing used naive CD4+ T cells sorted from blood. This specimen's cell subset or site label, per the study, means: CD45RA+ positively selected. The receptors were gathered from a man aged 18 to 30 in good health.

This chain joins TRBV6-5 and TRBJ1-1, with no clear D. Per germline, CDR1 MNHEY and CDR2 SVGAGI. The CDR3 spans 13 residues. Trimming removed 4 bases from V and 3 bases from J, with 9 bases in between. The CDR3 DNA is TGTGCCAGCAGTTTTAGGGAGGACACTGAAGCTTTCTTT. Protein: CASSFREDTEAFF.

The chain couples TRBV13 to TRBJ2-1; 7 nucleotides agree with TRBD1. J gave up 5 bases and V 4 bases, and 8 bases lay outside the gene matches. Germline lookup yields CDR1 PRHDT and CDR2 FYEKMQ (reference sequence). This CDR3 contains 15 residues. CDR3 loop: CASSYRDRLNNEQFF. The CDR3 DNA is TGTGCCAGCAGCTACAGGGACAGACTTAACAATGAGCAGTTCTTC.

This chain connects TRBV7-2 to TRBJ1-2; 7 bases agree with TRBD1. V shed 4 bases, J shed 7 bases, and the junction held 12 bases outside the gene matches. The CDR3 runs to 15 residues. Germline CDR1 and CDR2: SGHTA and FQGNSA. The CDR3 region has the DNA TGTGCCAGCAGCTCCCTAGGGGGCAGGGGTGCTGGCTACACCTTC. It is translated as CASSSLGGRGAGYTF. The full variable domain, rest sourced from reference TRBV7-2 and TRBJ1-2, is GAGVSQSPSNKVTEKGKDVELRCDPISGHTALYWYRQSLGQGLEFLIYFQGNSAPDKSGLPSDRFSAERTGGSVSTLTIQRTQQEDSAVYLCASSSLGGRGAGYTFGSGTRLTVV.

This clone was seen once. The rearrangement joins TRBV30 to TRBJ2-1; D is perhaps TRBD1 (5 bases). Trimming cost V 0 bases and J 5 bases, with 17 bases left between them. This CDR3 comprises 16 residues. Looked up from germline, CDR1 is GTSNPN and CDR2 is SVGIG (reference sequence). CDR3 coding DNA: TGTGCCTGGAGTGTAAAGTTAGCAGGGCTAAACAATGAGCAGTTCTTC. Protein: CAWSVKLAGLNNEQFF.

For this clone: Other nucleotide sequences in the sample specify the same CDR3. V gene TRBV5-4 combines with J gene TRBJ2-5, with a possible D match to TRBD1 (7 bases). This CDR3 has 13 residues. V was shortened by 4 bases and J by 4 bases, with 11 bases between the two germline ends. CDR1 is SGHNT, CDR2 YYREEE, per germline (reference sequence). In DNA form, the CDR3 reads TGTGCCAGCAGCCGACAGGGAGGAGAGACCCAGTACTTC. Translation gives CASSRQGGETQYF.

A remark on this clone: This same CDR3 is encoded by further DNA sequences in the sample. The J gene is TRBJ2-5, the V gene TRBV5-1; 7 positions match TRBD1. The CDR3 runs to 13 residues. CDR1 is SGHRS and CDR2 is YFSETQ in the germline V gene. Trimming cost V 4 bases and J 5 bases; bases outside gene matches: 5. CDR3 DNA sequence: TGCGCCAGCAGCCTAGGGGGCGCGGAGACCCAGTACTTC. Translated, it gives CASSLGGAETQYF.

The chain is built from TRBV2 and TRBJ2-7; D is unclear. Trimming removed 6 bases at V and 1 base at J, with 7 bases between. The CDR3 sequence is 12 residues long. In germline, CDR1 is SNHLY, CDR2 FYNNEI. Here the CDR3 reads CASRQLSYEQYF. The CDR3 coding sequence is TGTGCCAGCAGACAGCTTTCCTACGAGCAGTACTTC.

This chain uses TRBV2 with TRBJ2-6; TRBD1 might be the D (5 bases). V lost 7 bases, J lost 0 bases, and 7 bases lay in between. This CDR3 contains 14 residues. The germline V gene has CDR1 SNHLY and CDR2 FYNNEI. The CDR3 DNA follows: TGTGCCAGCATGGGGCCCTCTGGGGCCAACGTCCTGACTTTC. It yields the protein CASMGPSGANVLTF.

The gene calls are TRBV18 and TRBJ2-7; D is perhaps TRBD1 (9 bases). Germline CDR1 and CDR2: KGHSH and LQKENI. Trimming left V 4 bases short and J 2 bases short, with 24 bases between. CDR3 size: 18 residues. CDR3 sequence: CASSLGQGTISGAYEQYF. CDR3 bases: TGTGCCAGCTCACTCGGACAGGGGACAATTAGCGGGGCCTACGAGCAGTACTTC.

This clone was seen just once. The DNA for the CDR3 is TGTGCCAGCAGCCCACGGGCTCAAGAGACCCAGTACTTC. The encoded protein is CASSPRAQETQYF. This chain links TRBV7-3 with TRBJ2-5, with unresolved D. The CDR3 totals 13 residues. Germline CDR1 reads SGHTA; CDR2 reads FQGTGA. Trimming removed 5 bases from V and 2 bases from J, with 9 bases in between.

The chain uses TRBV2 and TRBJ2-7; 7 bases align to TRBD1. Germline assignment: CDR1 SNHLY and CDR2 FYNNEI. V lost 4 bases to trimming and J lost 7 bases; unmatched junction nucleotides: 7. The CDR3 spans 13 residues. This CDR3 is CASSVTGLGEQYF. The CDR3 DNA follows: TGTGCCAGCAGTGTGACAGGGCTCGGGGAGCAGTACTTC.

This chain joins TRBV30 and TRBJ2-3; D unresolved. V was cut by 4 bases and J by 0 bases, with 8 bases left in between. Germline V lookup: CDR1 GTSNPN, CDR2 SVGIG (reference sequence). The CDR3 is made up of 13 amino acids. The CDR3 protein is CAWTTRSTDTQYF. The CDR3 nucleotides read TGTGCCTGGACCACGCGGAGCACAGATACGCAGTATTTT.

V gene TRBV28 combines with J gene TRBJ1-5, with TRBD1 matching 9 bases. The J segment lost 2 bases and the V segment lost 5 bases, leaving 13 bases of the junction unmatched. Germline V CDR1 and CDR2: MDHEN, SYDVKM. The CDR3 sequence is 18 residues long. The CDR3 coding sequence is TGTGCCAGCAGTCCTCGGGGGGGACAGGGATTGGGCAATCAGCCCCAGCATTTT. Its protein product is CASSPRGGQGLGNQPQHF.

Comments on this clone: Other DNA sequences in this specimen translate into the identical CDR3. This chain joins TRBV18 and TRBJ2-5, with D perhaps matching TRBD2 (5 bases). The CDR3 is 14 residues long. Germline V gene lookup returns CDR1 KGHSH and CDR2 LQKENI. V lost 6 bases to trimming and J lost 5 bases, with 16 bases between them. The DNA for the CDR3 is TGTGCCAGCTCGCCGCCTAGCTCGAGGGAGACCCAGTACTTC. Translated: CASSPPSSRETQYF.

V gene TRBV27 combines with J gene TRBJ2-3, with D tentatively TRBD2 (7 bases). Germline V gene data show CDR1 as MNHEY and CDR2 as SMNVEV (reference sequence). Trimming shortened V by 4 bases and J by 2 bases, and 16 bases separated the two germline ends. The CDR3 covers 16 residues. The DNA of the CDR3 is TGTGCCAGCAGTTCCTCCCCGCGGGGGCTCACAGATACGCAGTATTTT. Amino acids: CASSSSPRGLTDTQYF.

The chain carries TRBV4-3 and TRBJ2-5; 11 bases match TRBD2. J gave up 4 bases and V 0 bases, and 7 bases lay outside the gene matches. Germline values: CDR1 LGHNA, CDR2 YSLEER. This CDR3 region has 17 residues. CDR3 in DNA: TGCGCCAGCAGCCAAGATCTCCTAGCGGGAGGTAGAGAGACCCAGTACTTC. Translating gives CASSQDLLAGGRETQYF.

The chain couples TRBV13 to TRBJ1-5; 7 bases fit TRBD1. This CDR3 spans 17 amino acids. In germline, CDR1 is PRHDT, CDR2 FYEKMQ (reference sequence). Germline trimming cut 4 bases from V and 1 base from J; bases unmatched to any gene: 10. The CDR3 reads CASSSQGGRGSNQPQHF. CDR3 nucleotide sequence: TGTGCCAGCAGCTCGCAGGGGGGGCGCGGGAGCAATCAGCCCCAGCATTTT.

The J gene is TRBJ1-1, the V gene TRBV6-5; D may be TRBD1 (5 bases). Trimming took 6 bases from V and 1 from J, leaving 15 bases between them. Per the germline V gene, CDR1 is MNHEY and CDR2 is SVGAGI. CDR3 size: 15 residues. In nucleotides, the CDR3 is TGTGCCAGCAGGGACCAACAGGCAGAGAACACTGAAGCTTTCTTT. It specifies CASRDQQAENTEAFF.

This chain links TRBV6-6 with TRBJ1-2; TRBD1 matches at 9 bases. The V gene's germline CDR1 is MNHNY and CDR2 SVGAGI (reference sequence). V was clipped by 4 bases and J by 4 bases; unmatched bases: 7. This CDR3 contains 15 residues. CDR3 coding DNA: TGTGCCAGCAGTTTTTCGGGACAGGGAGGCTATGGCTACACCTTC. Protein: CASSFSGQGGYGYTF.

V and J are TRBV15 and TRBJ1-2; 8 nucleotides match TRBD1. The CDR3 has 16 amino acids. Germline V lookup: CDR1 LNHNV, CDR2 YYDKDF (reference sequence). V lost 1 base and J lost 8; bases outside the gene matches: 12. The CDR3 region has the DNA TGTGCCACCAGCAGAGTTCAACGACAGGGGCTGAGCGGCTACACCTTC. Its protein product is CATSRVQRQGLSGYTF.

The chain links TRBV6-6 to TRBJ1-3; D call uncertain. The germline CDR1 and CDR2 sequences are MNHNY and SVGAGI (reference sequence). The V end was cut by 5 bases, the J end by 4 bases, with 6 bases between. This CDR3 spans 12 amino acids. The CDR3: CASSPAGNTIYF. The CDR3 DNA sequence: TGTGCCAGCAGTCCTGCGGGAAACACCATATATTTT.

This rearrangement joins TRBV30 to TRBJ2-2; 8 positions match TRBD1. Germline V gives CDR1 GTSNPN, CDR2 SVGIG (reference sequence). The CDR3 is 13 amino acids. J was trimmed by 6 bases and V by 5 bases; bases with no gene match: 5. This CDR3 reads CAWDNRGSGELFF. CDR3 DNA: TGTGCCTGGGATAACAGGGGGTCCGGGGAGCTGTTTTTT.

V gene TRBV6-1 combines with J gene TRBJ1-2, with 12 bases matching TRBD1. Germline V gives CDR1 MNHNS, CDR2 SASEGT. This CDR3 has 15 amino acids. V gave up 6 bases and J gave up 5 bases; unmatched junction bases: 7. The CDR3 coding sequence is TGTGCCAGCAGCGAACGGGACAGGGGGCTATATGGCTACACCTTC. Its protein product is CASSERDRGLYGYTF.